Following are 28 T cell receptor beta chains from one sample sequenced in a study of cytomegalovirus exposure and HLA in healthy donors. PCR was performed using 60 Vbeta and 13 Jbeta primers. Method: immunoSEQ multiplex PCR; TCRdb's copy keeps in-frame clones and lacks some. Here the sample spans 150,000 to 200,000 clones, 77% being singletons. The material sequenced was PBMCs. Receptors originate from a woman younger than 45 in good health and CMV-seronegative.

The chain recombines TRBV5-1 with TRBJ2-7, with 8 bases fitting TRBD2. The germline V gene has CDR1 SGHRS and CDR2 YFSETQ. This CDR3 is 17 amino acids long. Trimming at V came to 0 bases and at J to 0 bases, leaving 8 bases not matched to a gene. The CDR3 nucleotides are TGCGCCAGCAGCTTGGGCGCGGTAGCGGGACCCTCCTACGAGCAGTACTTC. Its protein product is CASSLGAVAGPSYEQYF.

This clone has more than one count but fewer than ten. The chain is built from TRBV7-9 and TRBJ1-2; 9 bases line up with TRBD1. CDR1 and CDR2 from the germline V gene are SEHNR and FQNEAQ (reference sequence). V trimming: 5 bases; J trimming: 7 bases; junction bases outside the gene matches: 5. CDR3 length: 13 amino acids. The CDR3 DNA follows: TGTGCCAGCAGCAGGGACAGGGAAGGTGGCTACACCTTC. The encoded protein is CASSRDREGGYTF.

The chain employs TRBV2 and TRBJ1-1; D is possibly TRBD1 (6 bases). The CDR3 loop spans 15 amino acids. The germline gives CDR1 SNHLY, CDR2 FYNNEI. Deletions cut 6 bases from V and 0 bases from J, with 14 bases between. CDR3 sequence (DNA): TGTGCCAGCAGCGAGCAGGGACACCTGAACACTGAAGCTTTCTTT. It specifies CASSEQGHLNTEAFF.

V is TRBV5-1 and J is TRBJ2-3, with no clear D. Germline V gene sequence: CDR1 SGHRS, CDR2 YFSETQ. CDR3 size: 15 residues. V lost 1 base and J 0 bases, leaving 9 bases between the germline ends. In DNA, the CDR3 is TGCGCCAGCAGCTTGTCCACTCCTAGCACAGATACGCAGTATTTT. This codes for CASSLSTPSTDTQYF.

This clone was observed once. The CDR3, as DNA: TGTGCCAGCAGCCAGGGGACTAGAGGACAAGAGACCCAGTACTTC. It encodes CASSQGTRGQETQYF. V and J are TRBV7-7 and TRBJ2-5; TRBD2 aligns across 8 bases. This CDR3 spans 15 amino acids. Trimming at V came to 5 bases and at J to 2 bases, leaving 7 bases not matched to a gene. Germline-derived CDR1 and CDR2 are SSHAT and FNYEAQ (reference sequence). The complete variable domain, with remaining parts taken from reference TRBV7-7 and TRBJ2-5, reads GAGVSQSPRYKVTKRGQDVTLRCDPISSHATLYWYQQALGQGPEFLTYFNYEAQPDKSGLPSDRFSAERPEGSISTLTIQRTEQRDSAMYRCASSQGTRGQETQYFGPGTRLLVL.

This sequence joins TRBV2 and TRBJ1-5; 9 nucleotides agree with TRBD1. The V segment lost 5 bases and the J segment 1 base; nucleotides outside the gene matches: 12. The length of the CDR3 is 18 residues. CDR1 is SNHLY and CDR2 is FYNNEI in the germline V gene. CDR3 coding DNA: TGTGCCAGCAGTCCAGGACAGGGGAGGGAAGTAAGCAATCAGCCCCAGCATTTT. It encodes CASSPGQGREVSNQPQHF.

The V call is TRBV4-3, the J call TRBJ2-7; 7 nucleotides align to TRBD2. Trimming cost V 1 base and J 0 bases; bases outside gene matches: 6. CDR3 length: 16 residues. Germline CDR1 LGHNA, CDR2 YSLEER. The CDR3 region is CASSQATSSPSYEQYF. The CDR3 nucleotides read TGCGCCAGCAGCCAAGCGACTAGCAGCCCCTCCTACGAGCAGTACTTC.

This clone was seen only once. The chain is built from TRBV6-1 and TRBJ2-5, with D possibly matching TRBD2 (5 bases). The closer fit of TRBJ2-7 to the DNA end suggests the J call may be wrong. Germline lookup yields CDR1 MNHNS and CDR2 SASEGT. The CDR3 is made up of 14 amino acids. The CDR3: CASSEGVRVREQYF. The CDR3 coding sequence is TGTGCCAGCAGTGAAGGGGTGAGGGTCCGCGAGCAGTACTTC.

The chain recombines TRBV7-2 with TRBJ2-2; 10 bases map to TRBD2. V lost 5 bases, J lost 0 bases, and 12 bases stayed unmatched. The V gene's germline CDR1 is SGHTA and CDR2 FQGNSA. This CDR3 has 19 residues. The CDR3 sequence: CASSHRLGSGGSNTGELFF. The CDR3 nucleotides read TGTGCCAGCAGCCACCGCTTGGGTAGCGGGGGGTCGAACACCGGGGAGCTGTTTTTT.

V gene TRBV18 combines with J gene TRBJ2-1, with 13 positions matching TRBD2. This CDR3 has 16 amino acids. Germline assignment: CDR1 KGHSH and CDR2 LQKENI. V shed 2 bases, J shed 10 bases, and the junction held 8 bases outside the gene matches. The CDR3 coding sequence is TGTGCCAGCTCACCATTCACTAGCGGGAGGGTAGACGAGCAGTTCTTC. Translation: CASSPFTSGRVDEQFF.

J is TRBJ2-1 and V is TRBV7-8; 15 bases line up with TRBD2. The CDR3 has 14 residues. With V trimmed by 4 bases and J by 15 bases, 7 bases remained unmatched. Germline-derived CDR1 and CDR2 are SGHVS and FQNEAQ. CDR3 residues: CASSSRTSGREAFF. CDR3 nucleotide sequence: TGTGCCAGCAGCTCTAGGACTAGCGGGAGGGAGGCGTTCTTC.

The CDR3 spells CAWNPLTESYEQYF. CDR3 DNA: TGTGCCTGGAACCCGCTGACAGAGTCCTACGAGCAGTACTTC. This rearrangement joins TRBV30 to TRBJ2-7; D may be TRBD1 (5 bases). Per germline, CDR1 GTSNPN and CDR2 SVGIG (reference sequence). The CDR3 loop spans 14 amino acids. Trimming removed 4 bases at V and 1 base at J, with 14 bases between.

The CDR3 DNA follows: TGTGCCAGCAGTTATTCTATGACAATCTATGGCTACACCTTC. Its protein product is CASSYSMTIYGYTF. V and J are TRBV6-5 and TRBJ1-2; D not resolved. Trimming removed 3 bases at V and 4 bases at J, with 12 bases between. Germline V gene sequence: CDR1 MNHEY, CDR2 SVGAGI. This CDR3 has 14 residues.

This clone has just a few counts. V and J are TRBV5-1 and TRBJ1-1; TRBD1 aligns across 9 bases. This CDR3 has 14 residues. V was pared by 5 bases and J by 1 base, with 3 bases of the junction left unmatched. The germline CDR1 and CDR2 sequences are SGHRS and YFSETQ. CDR3 nucleotides: TGCGCCAGCAGTTCGGGACAGGGGAACACTGAAGCTTTCTTT. Protein product: CASSSGQGNTEAFF.

This clone showed up just a few times. This rearrangement joins TRBV2 to TRBJ1-2; 8 bases fit TRBD1. After removal of 3 bases from V and 7 bases from J, the junction contained 4 bases not matched to a gene. The CDR3 runs to 13 residues. The V gene's germline CDR1 is SNHLY and CDR2 FYNNEI. The CDR3: CASSDRGLGGYTF. The CDR3 DNA reads as TGTGCCAGCAGTGACAGGGGGCTTGGTGGCTACACCTTC.

The chain carries TRBV5-1 and TRBJ1-2; 8 bases fit TRBD1. Germline V lookup: CDR1 SGHRS, CDR2 YFSETQ. V shed 1 base and J 4 bases; nucleotides not matched to a gene: 6. This CDR3 contains 15 residues. Here the CDR3 reads CASSLNQDRVYGYTF. The CDR3 region has the DNA TGCGCCAGCAGCTTGAACCAGGACAGGGTCTATGGCTACACCTTC. Supplemented by reference TRBV5-1 and TRBJ1-2, the full variable domain reads KAGVTQTPRYLIKTRGQQVTLSCSPISGHRSVSWYQQTPGQGLQFLFEYFSETQRNKGNFPGRFSGRQFSNSRSEMNVSTLELGDSALYLCASSLNQDRVYGYTFGSGTRLTVV.

The rearrangement uses TRBV5-4 and TRBJ2-1; 7 bases fit TRBD1. Germline lookup yields CDR1 SGHNT and CDR2 YYREEE (reference sequence). The V and J ends lost 7 bases and 3 bases, in that order; junction bases with no gene match: 13. CDR3 length: 16 residues. The CDR3 DNA sequence: TGTGCCAGCGGAGTTGGTGGGGGACAGTTCTACAATGAGCAGTTCTTC. Translated: CASGVGGGQFYNEQFF.

This sequence joins TRBV7-9 and TRBJ2-1; 8 bases line up with TRBD1. Germline V gene data show CDR1 as SEHNR and CDR2 as FQNEAQ (reference sequence). Germline trimming cut 5 bases from V and 7 bases from J; bases unmatched to any gene: 10. The CDR3 contains 15 residues. The CDR3 loop is CASSGRTGWDNEQFF. In DNA form, the CDR3 reads TGTGCCAGCAGCGGGCGGACAGGGTGGGATAATGAGCAGTTCTTC.

The rearrangement links TRBV30 to TRBJ1-2; 7 bases fit TRBD1. Looked up from germline, CDR1 is GTSNPN and CDR2 is SVGIG (reference sequence). The V segment lost 2 bases and the J segment 1 base; nucleotides outside the gene matches: 7. This CDR3 contains 15 residues. CDR3: CAWSRGRTSNYGYTF. The DNA of the CDR3 is TGTGCCTGGAGTAGGGGGCGAACTAGTAACTATGGCTACACCTTC.

This clone came up a few times. The CDR3 loop is CASSEDRDNSPLHF. In nucleotides, the CDR3 is TGTGCCAGCAGTGAAGACAGGGATAATTCACCCCTCCACTTT. The V gene is TRBV2, the J gene TRBJ1-6, with D possibly being TRBD1 (6 bases). Per the germline V gene, CDR1 is SNHLY and CDR2 is FYNNEI. The length of the CDR3 is 14 residues. V was clipped by 1 base and J by 5 bases, with 6 bases between them.

Worth noting for this clone: At one end, the junction sequence differs from germline, possibly due to a read error. The chain links TRBV19 to TRBJ1-2; no reliable D call. CDR1 and CDR2 from the germline V gene are LNHDA and SQIVND (reference sequence). The CDR3 spans 13 residues. The CDR3 coding sequence is TGTGCCAGTAGAATCCGGGGTCCCTATGGCTACCCCTTC. Protein: CASRIRGPYGYPF.

The chain has TRBV7-2 and TRBJ2-4; 8 bases are a match to TRBD1. Germline V gene data show CDR1 as SGHTA and CDR2 as FQGNSA. The length of the CDR3 is 14 residues. With 0 bases clipped from V and 7 bases from J, the junction kept 2 bases outside the gene matches. CDR3 amino acids: CASSLAQGANIQYF. CDR3 nucleotide sequence: TGTGCCAGCAGCTTAGCCCAGGGGGCCAACATTCAGTACTTC. Supplemented by reference TRBV7-2 and TRBJ2-4, the full variable domain reads GAGVSQSPSNKVTEKGKDVELRCDPISGHTALYWYRQSLGQGLEFLIYFQGNSAPDKSGLPSDRFSAERTGGSVSTLTIQRTQQEDSAVYLCASSLAQGANIQYFGAGTRLSVL.

This chain uses TRBV29-1 with TRBJ1-1; TRBD1 agrees at 8 bases. Trimming cost V 5 bases and J 0 bases; bases outside gene matches: 14. The CDR3 sequence is 17 residues long. Per the germline V gene, CDR1 is SQVTM and CDR2 is ANQGSEA. DNA of the CDR3: TGCAGCGTTTTTTGGGGGACAGGAATTAACATGAACACTGAAGCTTTCTTT. Its translation: CSVFWGTGINMNTEAFF.

The V and J genes are TRBV20-1 and TRBJ1-6; unclear D gene. The CDR3 is made up of 11 amino acids. Looked up from germline, CDR1 is DFQATT and CDR2 is SNEGSKA (reference sequence). With 3 bases removed from V and 14 bases from J, the gap between germline ends came to 11 bases. The CDR3 DNA is TGCAGTGCTAGTATCGATGGAGCCCTCCACTTT. Encoded protein: CSASIDGALHF.

The chain has TRBV7-3 and TRBJ2-3, with a possible D match to TRBD2 (5 bases). The ends were cut back, 2 bases at V and 5 bases at J, with 14 bases in the middle. Germline loops: CDR1 SGHTA, CDR2 FQGTGA. The CDR3 loop spans 15 amino acids. The CDR3 sequence: CASSLSEGWGDTQYF. DNA for the CDR3: TGTGCCAGCAGCTTATCAGAGGGTTGGGGAGATACGCAGTATTTT.

V is TRBV7-9 and J is TRBJ2-7; 8 positions match TRBD2. From germline, CDR1 is SEHNR and CDR2 FQNEAQ (reference sequence). Trimming removed 5 bases from V and 0 bases from J; junction bases left unmatched: 3. There are 14 residues in the CDR3. The CDR3 nucleotides read TGTGCCAGCAGCGAGCGGGGGATCTCCTACGAGCAGTACTTC. Translation gives CASSERGISYEQYF.

V and J are TRBV7-2 and TRBJ2-3; TRBD2 is a possible D gene (5 bases). Deletions cut 5 bases from V and 2 bases from J, with 11 bases between. Germline CDR1 SGHTA, CDR2 FQGNSA. The CDR3 consists of 14 residues. This CDR3 is CASSAGPHTDTQYF. The CDR3 DNA reads TGTGCCAGCAGCGCGGGCCCGCACACAGATACGCAGTATTTT.

The chain combines TRBV7-9 with TRBJ2-5, with 7 bases that match TRBD1. The CDR3 extends over 12 amino acids. V lost 10 bases, J lost 3 bases, and 5 bases stayed unmatched. CDR1 and CDR2 (germline): SEHNR, FQNEAQ (reference sequence). The CDR3 here is CATGQDEETQYF. CDR3 DNA sequence: TGTGCCACCGGACAGGACGAAGAGACCCAGTACTTC.